Listed below are T cell receptor beta chains from one sample, sequenced in a study of T cells in Graves' hyperthyroidism and ophthalmopathy. TCRdb reprocessed the multiplex PCR reads with MiXCR, giving one entry per CDR3 protein. The sample records about 640,000 distinct CDR3 sequences, around 21% being singletons. The source material was blood. Receptors were obtained from a young man with Graves' ophthalmopathy. Each CDR3 is given with its conserved first and last residue. Fields, in order: CDR3 length, J gene, V gene, D gene, clone size, CDR3 DNA, CDR3 protein. A D gene is named only where the DNA matches it firmly. Part of the rows lack a size; the others show once, few, many or a class for expanded clones.

18 TRBJ2-6 TRBV6-5 NA few TGTGCCAGCAGTTACTCGGGGGGTTCGTTTCTGGGGGCCAACGTCCTGACTTTC CASSYSGGSFLGANVLTF
15 TRBJ1-5 TRBV10-3 NA few TGTGCCATCAGTGAGACAGGGTATAGCAATCAGCCCCAGCATTTT CAISETGYSNQPQHF
15 TRBJ2-3 TRBV12-3/TRBV12-4 TRBD2 NA TGTGCCAGCAGTTTAGGACCGGGACTATTAGATACGCAGTATTTT CASSLGPGLLDTQYF
15 TRBJ1-2 TRBV10-3 NA NA TGTGCCATCAGGGGGATGGACAGAGCCTCCTATGGCTACACCTTC CAIRGMDRASYGYTF
14 TRBJ2-7 TRBV2 NA few TGTGCCAGCAGTGGGACCCTCCTCGGCTACGAGCAGTACTTC CASSGTLLGYEQYF
15 TRBJ2-5 TRBV5-1 NA few TGCGCCAGCAGCTTGGCTGGACAGTCCCAAGAGACCCAGTACTTC CASSLAGQSQETQYF
15 TRBJ2-7 TRBV19 TRBD1 NA TGTGCCAGACCACCCCTGGGACAGGAGAGGGACGAGCAGTACTTC CARPPLGQERDEQYF
12 TRBJ2-4 TRBV7-8 TRBD1 NA TGTGCCAGCAGCCCTGGACAGGTTACTCAGTACTTC CASSPGQVTQYF
14 TRBJ2-3 TRBV7-8 NA few TGTGCCAGCAGCCAGCGTCCAGGGCCAGATACGCAGTATTTT CASSQRPGPDTQYF
16 TRBJ2-1 TRBV5-1 TRBD2 many TGCGCCAGCAGCTTAACGGGAGCGGGAGGGTACAATGAGCAGTTCTTC CASSLTGAGGYNEQFF
15 TRBJ1-1 TRBV5-5 TRBD1 few TGTGCCAGCAGCTTTACAGGGGAAGGAAACACTGAAGCTTTCTTT CASSFTGEGNTEAFF
16 TRBJ1-2 TRBV5-8 NA NA TGTGCCAGCAGCTTGTGGCAGTTACCCTCTAACTATGGCTACACCTTC CASSLWQLPSNYGYTF
20 TRBJ2-3 TRBV5-1 TRBD2 few TGCGCCAGCAGCTTGATTGGAGGGAACCCTAGCGGGAGGGCCAGGGATACGCAGTATTTT CASSLIGGNPSGRARDTQYF
13 TRBJ2-7 TRBV30 NA NA TGTGCCTGGAGTCCGGGGCCAACCTACGAGCAGTACTTC CAWSPGPTYEQYF
12 TRBJ2-7 TRBV20-1 TRBD2 NA TGCAGTGAGGCGGGAGGGGGGGACGAGCAGTACTTC CSEAGGGDEQYF